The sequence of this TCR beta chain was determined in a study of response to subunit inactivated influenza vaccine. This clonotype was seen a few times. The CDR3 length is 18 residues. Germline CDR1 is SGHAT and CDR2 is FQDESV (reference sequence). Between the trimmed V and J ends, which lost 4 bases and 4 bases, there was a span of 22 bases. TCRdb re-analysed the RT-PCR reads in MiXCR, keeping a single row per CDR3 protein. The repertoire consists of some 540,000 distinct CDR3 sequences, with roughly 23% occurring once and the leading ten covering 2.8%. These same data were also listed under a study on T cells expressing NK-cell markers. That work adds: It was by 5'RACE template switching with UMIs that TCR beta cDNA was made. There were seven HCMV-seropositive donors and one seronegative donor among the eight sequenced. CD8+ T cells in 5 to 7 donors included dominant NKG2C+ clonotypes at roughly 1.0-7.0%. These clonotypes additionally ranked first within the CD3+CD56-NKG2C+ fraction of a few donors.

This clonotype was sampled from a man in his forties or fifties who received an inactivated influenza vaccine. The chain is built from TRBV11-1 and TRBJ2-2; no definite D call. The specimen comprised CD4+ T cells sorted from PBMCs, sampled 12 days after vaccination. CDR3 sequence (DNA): TGTGCCAGCAGCTACACCGTGTTCCCAACCAAGACCACCGGGGAGCTGTTTTTT. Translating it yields CASSYTVFPTKTTGELFF.